A single sample gave rise to the 10 T cell receptor beta chains below, sequenced in a study of CXCR3-negative and CXCR3-positive naive CD8 T cells. Study-level results: Naive cells positive for CXCR3 carried more hydrophobic TRB CDR3s than CXCR3-negative ones.

The libraries of TRB cDNA were prepared using 5' RACE with UMI labels. TCRdb processed the 5' RACE reads again and assigns one entry to each CDR3 protein, with no DNA. This table lists just under 90,000 distinct CDR3 sequences. The antigens these receptors bind are not known. Source material: naive CXCR3+ CD8+ T cells from blood. Indicated subset: CD45RO-CCR7+CD27+CD95- naive CD8+ T cells expressing CXCR3 (TNR3+). These receptors all stem from a human donor in good health. Some clones in this sample may be carry-over from other donors' samples.

V and J are TRBV7-6 and TRBJ2-1; TCRdb gives TRBD2 as the D gene, but with no DNA this cannot be confirmed. Germline CDR1 reads SGHVS; CDR2 reads FNYEAQ. This CDR3 is built from 17 residues. CDR3 amino acids: CASSLAVRTSGDNEQFF. Based on the CDR3 plus reference TRBV7-6 and TRBJ2-1, the full variable domain is GAGVSQSPRYKVTKRGQDVALRCDPISGHVSLYWYRQALGQGPEFLTYFNYEAQQDKSGLPNDRFSAERPEGSISTLTIQRTEQRDSAMYRCASSLAVRTSGDNEQFFGPGTRLTVL.

The chain employs TRBV24-1 and TRBJ1-3; TCRdb picks TRBD1, but there is no DNA to check that call. The germline V gene encodes CDR1 KGHDR and CDR2 SFDVKD. The CDR3 loop spans 16 amino acids. CDR3: CATSASDRLSGNTIYF.

The chain recombines TRBV29-1 with TRBJ2-5; TCRdb indicates TRBD1, and absent DNA this call remains unverified. The CDR3 has 15 residues. The germline CDR1 and CDR2 sequences are SQVTM and ANQGSEA. The CDR3 reads CSVEGEKGAGETQYF.

The V gene is TRBV28, the J gene TRBJ2-7; checking the TCRdb D call of TRBD1 is not possible without DNA. This CDR3 comprises 13 residues. CDR1 and CDR2 (germline): MDHEN, SYDVKM. CDR3: CASSLTDLYEQYF.

The V gene is TRBV25-1, the J gene TRBJ1-1; TCRdb's D call, TRBD1, is unchecked because there is no DNA. CDR1 is MGHDK and CDR2 is SYGVNS in the germline V gene. This CDR3 comprises 13 residues. CDR3 residues: CASSFGGDTEAFF.

The chain employs TRBV10-3 and TRBJ2-1; with no DNA, the TCRdb D assignment of TRBD1 cannot be verified. This CDR3 has 15 amino acids. Germline V CDR1 and CDR2: ENHRY, SYGVKD. The CDR3 loop is CAIRGTGGIYNEQFF.

The CDR3 reads CASSLRNEGGYTF. V gene TRBV27 combines with J gene TRBJ1-2. The germline CDR1 and CDR2 sequences are MNHEY and SMNVEV (reference sequence). CDR3 length equals 13 residues.

The V call is TRBV7-8, the J call TRBJ2-3. CDR3 length: 14 residues. Per the germline V gene, CDR1 is SGHVS and CDR2 is FQNEAQ. CDR3 residues: CASSLDLPADTQYF.

The rearrangement links TRBV28 to TRBJ2-5; TCRdb's D call, TRBD1, is unchecked because there is no DNA. The germline gives CDR1 MDHEN, CDR2 SYDVKM. The CDR3 is 14 amino acids. CDR3 sequence reads: CASSKGTVQETQYF.

The chain recombines TRBV9 with TRBJ2-1; TCRdb outputs TRBD1, but without DNA this stays unchecked. The CDR3 extends over 15 amino acids. The germline gives CDR1 SGDLS, CDR2 YYNGEE. CDR3 residues: CASSADLGAYNEQFF.